This TCR beta chain originates from a study of T-cell reconstitution after alpha-beta-depleted transplantation in children. Preparation of the TCRbeta library used unique molecular identifiers. TCRdb reprocessed the PCR reads via MiXCR and lists one record per CDR3 protein. The sample yields 200,000 to 250,000 distinct CDR3 sequences, 12% seen once. CDR1 DFQATT and CDR2 SNEGSKA come from the germline V gene (reference sequence). The length of the CDR3 is 16 residues. The ends lost 0 bases at V and 1 base at J; junction bases unmatched: 6. A few counts support this clonotype. This clonotype was sampled from a human donor who donated a stem cell graft to a child with acute lymphoblastic leukemia. This chain links TRBV20-1 with TRBJ2-3; 8 positions agree with TRBD2. The sequencing used PBMCs from the stem cell graft donor, collected from the stem cell graft. The CDR3 coding sequence is TGCAGTGCTAGAGATTCAACTAGCGGCCGCACAGATACGCAGTATTTT. This gives the protein CSARDSTSGRTDTQYF.